This T cell receptor beta chain was sequenced in a study of T cell clones after liver transplantation. Looked up from germline, CDR1 is MDHEN and CDR2 is SYDVKM. The CDR3 runs to 15 residues. As to this clone: Its ends do not fully match the called genes, so a read error is possible.

TCRdb's table, derived via immunoSEQ multiplex PCR, lists solely in-frame clones and lacks some. The data hold some 80,000 clones, with 70% to 85% observed a single time. This sequence originates from a human patient who received a liver transplant. The graft donor may be the source of some T cells. The rearrangement joins TRBV28 to TRBJ2-1; 16 nucleotides align to TRBD2. Specimen: CD4+ T cells from blood, collected 46 months after liver transplant. CDR3 nucleotide sequence: TGTGCCAGCTTGCCCGGGACTAGCGGGAGGGCAGTTTCGGTCTTC. Its translation: CASLPGTSGRAVSVF.